Listed here are 4 T cell receptor beta chains from one sample, sequenced in a study of blood T cell repertoires in COVID-19. Repertoires were generated with immunoSEQ multiplex PCR, while TCRdb's copy carries only in-frame clones and drops some. The sample shows around 72,000 clones, more than 65% of them seen only once. The sample was peripheral blood. The origin of the receptors is a woman aged 55-69 years with acute or convalescent COVID-19.

The J gene is TRBJ2-2, the V gene TRBV9; 13 bases match TRBD2. The V and J ends lost 0 bases and 1 base, in that order; junction bases with no gene match: 3. The CDR3 runs to 18 residues. Germline V CDR1 and CDR2: SGDLS, YYNGEE. As DNA, the CDR3 is TGTGCCAGCAGCGTAGAAGGACTAGCGGGGGTGAACACCGGGGAGCTGTTTTTT. Translating gives CASSVEGLAGVNTGELFF.

The chain carries TRBV19 and TRBJ1-2; no definite D call. The CDR3 consists of 14 residues. The V gene lost 6 bases and the J gene lost 7 bases, with 18 bases spanning the gap. Germline CDR1 reads LNHDA; CDR2 reads SQIVND (reference sequence). For the CDR3, the DNA is TGTGCCAGTAGGCTAGGTGGCTTGATGGGTGGCTACACCTTC. This codes for CASRLGGLMGGYTF.

The J gene is TRBJ2-7, the V gene TRBV7-2; 11 bases are shared with TRBD2. Germline V gene sequence: CDR1 SGHTA, CDR2 FQGNSA. V shed 5 bases and J 2 bases; nucleotides not matched to a gene: 17. The CDR3 runs to 19 residues. The CDR3, as DNA: TGTGCCAGCAGCCCCCCCCCGAGTAGCGGGGGGGAGTTCCCCTACGAGCAGTACTTC. Translation: CASSPPPSSGGEFPYEQYF.

The genes are TRBV3-1 (or the pseudogene TRBV3-2) and TRBJ1-5; D unresolved. Trimming took off 0 bases at V and 5 bases at J, with 5 bases between the two ends. Germline assignment: CDR1 LGHDT and CDR2 YNNKEL (reference sequence). There are 13 residues in the CDR3. CDR3 bases: TGTGCCAGCAGCCAAGATCTCCATCAGCCCCAGCATTTT. Its protein is CASSQDLHQPQHF.